The clone carrying this TCR beta chain came up a few times. Its antigen remains unidentified. The record originates from a study of CD8 T cells in ankylosing spondylitis. J gave up 12 bases and V 7 bases, and 13 bases lay outside the gene matches. The CDR3 is 16 amino acids. It was by quantitative 5'-RACE with molecular barcodes that TCR beta libraries were made. One entry per CDR3 protein, called by TCRdb with MiXCR from the 5' RACE reads. There are around 450,000 distinct CDR3 sequences in the sample; about 24% occur only once, and about 1% lies in the top ten. Study conclusions and caveats: A TCR beta motif made of about 8 highly homologous variants seemed typical of ankylosing spondylitis blood. Prior literature has documented some motif variants in synovial fluid and blood from reactive arthritis. Relatively rare in peripheral blood, disease-linked clones were also CD8+.

This receptor was taken from a male donor with ankylosing spondylitis. The V gene is TRBV12-3 or TRBV12-4, the J gene TRBJ2-1, with 15 nucleotides matching TRBD2. Sequenced: blood, either unsorted or a sorted T cell fraction (not recorded which). The DNA of the CDR3 is TGTGCCAGCACCGAAGTAGGGACTAGCGGGAGGACGGCGCAGTTCTTC. Its protein is CASTEVGTSGRTAQFF.